The rows below give T cell receptor beta chains drawn from one sample of a study of shared clonotypes between healthy human individuals. TCRdb's table, derived via immunoSEQ multiplex PCR, lists solely in-frame clones and lacks some. The data show 2 million to 2.5 million clones, 95% seen once. Source material: naive CD4+ T cells sorted from blood. The source is a man aged 18-30 years in good health. The CDR3 runs from the conserved cysteine through the conserved F or W. Fields, in order: V gene, D gene, clone size, J gene, CDR3 DNA, CDR3 protein. D genes are given only for firm matches. Expanded clones are given a class, and other clones once, few, many or no size at all.

TRBV7-2	TRBD2	.	TRBJ2-7	TGTGCCAGCAGCTTATCACGACCGGGACTAGCGCTCTCCTACGAGCAGTACTTC	CASSLSRPGLALSYEQYF
TRBV6-1	.	once	TRBJ1-1	TGTGCCAGCAGTGAAGCGCATAGGAACACTGAAGCTTTCTTT	CASSEAHRNTEAFF
TRBV5-1	.	.	TRBJ1-2	TGCGCCAGCAGCGACGAAAATAATGGCTACACCTTC	CASSDENNGYTF
TRBV30	TRBD1	.	TRBJ2-7	TGTGCCTGGAGTGTAAGGGGGCTCCGTTCCTACGAGCAGTACTTC	CAWSVRGLRSYEQYF
TRBV4-1	TRBD1	.	TRBJ2-1	TGCGCCAGCAGCCAGGACAGGGGGCGAAACGATGAGCAGTTCTTC	CASSQDRGRNDEQFF
TRBV2	TRBD1	.	TRBJ2-7	TGTGCCAGCAGCCACCGGACAGGGGGGGATTACGAGCAGTACTTC	CASSHRTGGDYEQYF
TRBV15	TRBD1	.	TRBJ2-1	TGTGCCACCAGCAGAGACAGGGGGCGGAATGAGCAGTTCTTC	CATSRDRGRNEQFF
TRBV10-3	.	.	TRBJ1-3	TGTGCCATCAGTCCCGGGGTCTTCTCTGGAAACACCATATATTTT	CAISPGVFSGNTIYF
TRBV18	.	.	TRBJ2-5	TGTGCCAGCTCACCACCGAGGCAGGTCCAAGAGACCCAGTACTTC	CASSPPRQVQETQYF
TRBV13	TRBD2	once	TRBJ2-7	TGTGCCAGCAGCCGAGGACTAGCGGGCCCCTACGAGCAGTACTTC	CASSRGLAGPYEQYF
TRBV2	.	.	TRBJ1-5	TGTGCCAGCAGAAGAGATGACAGTAGGGGACAGCCCCAGCATTTT	CASRRDDSRGQPQHF
TRBV5-1	.	.	TRBJ1-4	TGCGCCAGCAGCTTGGTTGGCAGGGGTTCAACTAATGAAAAACTGTTTTTT	CASSLVGRGSTNEKLFF
TRBV19	TRBD1	.	TRBJ2-4	TGTGCCAGTAGCCTGAGGGGGCCCGCCAAAAACATTCAGTACTTC	CASSLRGPAKNIQYF
TRBV5-1	TRBD1	.	TRBJ2-5	TGCGCCAGCAGCTCAGGGGGCAGTTGGGAGACCCAGTACTTC	CASSSGGSWETQYF
TRBV5-4	.	.	TRBJ2-3	TGTGCCAGCAGCTTCGGGACGGGGGACACAGATACGCAGTATTTT	CASSFGTGDTDTQYF
TRBV2	TRBD2	.	TRBJ2-1	TGTGCCAGCAGTGAAGTTAGCGGGGGGGACAATGAGCAGTTCTTC	CASSEVSGGDNEQFF
TRBV6-6	.	.	TRBJ1-6	TGTGCCAGCAGTTACAGAGGGTTGAATTCACCCCTCCACTTT	CASSYRGLNSPLHF
TRBV7-8	TRBD1	.	TRBJ1-3	TGTGCCAGCAGCGGCCGACAGGGACTCTCTGGAAACACCATATATTTT	CASSGRQGLSGNTIYF
TRBV30	.	.	TRBJ2-7	TGTGCCTGGAGCGGAACCGATTCGGACGAGCAGTACTTC	CAWSGTDSDEQYF
TRBV5-1	.	.	TRBJ2-5	TGCGCCAGCAGCAAGGGGGCGGGGGCCCTCCTGGAGACCCAGTACTTC	CASSKGAGALLETQYF
TRBV30	TRBD1	.	TRBJ1-6	TGTGCCTGGAGTCTCATCGACAGGGATTTTTCACCCCTCCACTTT	CAWSLIDRDFSPLHF
TRBV5-4	TRBD2	.	TRBJ2-7	TGTGCCAGTTCTCTCTCGGGACTAGCGGATTACGAGCAGTACTTC	CASSLSGLADYEQYF
TRBV19	TRBD1	.	TRBJ1-6	TGTGCCAGTAGTCCACGACAGGGGCTGTGGTGGGATTCACCCCTCCACTTT	CASSPRQGLWWDSPLHF
TRBV5-4	TRBD1	.	TRBJ2-2	TGTGCCAGCAGCTGGTTAGGGAAGGGGGCGGTCGGGGAGCTGTTTTTT	CASSWLGKGAVGELFF